A selection of T cell receptor beta chains follows, all from one sample in a study of cytomegalovirus exposure and HLA in healthy donors. The protocol was immunoSEQ multiplex PCR, while the TCRdb copy is restricted to in-frame clones and leaves out a portion. The sample holds 200,000 to 300,000 clones, just under 85% seen once. Sequencing input: PBMCs. These TCRs come from a woman aged 40 to 50 in good health and CMV-seropositive. Both conserved end residues are part of each CDR3.

v_call	cdr3_length	j_call	cdr3_aa
TRBV28	13	TRBJ2-7	CASSSGRGYEQYF
TRBV6-1	14	TRBJ2-7	CASSLVSSTYEQYF
TRBV28	14	TRBJ1-2	CASSSPSPNYGYTF
TRBV7-2	16	TRBJ1-4	CASSSRGQGIGEKLFF
TRBV6-6	14	TRBJ2-7	CASSILAGEGEQYF
TRBV4-2	15	TRBJ2-7	CASSQDPGLAIEQYF
TRBV30	15	TRBJ2-1	CAWYSGLADYNEQFF
TRBV6-5	14	TRBJ1-1	CASSPRTIKSEAFF
TRBV25-1	15	TRBJ2-1	CASSESGRAYNEQFF
TRBV25-1	11	TRBJ2-7	CASTSPYEQYF
TRBV25-1	13	TRBJ1-6	CASSDLTASPLHF
TRBV20-1	11	TRBJ2-1	CSGVGRNEQFF
TRBV19	15	TRBJ2-2	CASSRWVADTGELFF
TRBV18	14	TRBJ1-1	CASSRGQGVTEAFF
TRBV7-3	13	TRBJ2-5	CASSFNYQETQYF
TRBV7-9	14	TRBJ2-3	CASSLAISADTQYF
TRBV11-2	13	TRBJ1-6	CASSLAGISPLHF
TRBV7-3	15	TRBJ2-5	CASSSRGGVQETQYF
TRBV28	14	TRBJ2-1	CASSLTGTYNEQFF
TRBV7-2	16	TRBJ2-1	CASSWTGQKSYNEQFF
TRBV18	12	TRBJ2-6	CASSSGTGDLTF
TRBV9	13	TRBJ2-3	CASSVGPGDTQYF
TRBV6-4	15	TRBJ2-3	CASSIAGGATDTQYF
TRBV16	16	TRBJ1-1	CASSQSRAAANTEAFF
TRBV27	14	TRBJ1-1	CASSPQGAGTEAFF
TRBV5-8	16	TRBJ1-5	CASSLGGQEVVLSQHF
TRBV29-1	16	TRBJ2-1	CSVTPLPGLPSNEQFF
TRBV2	13	TRBJ1-5	CASSEQVNQPQHF
TRBV5-1	15	TRBJ1-5	CASSVGQGGNQPQHF
TRBV4-2	16	NA	CASSQGVSGIGYEQYF
TRBV15	13	TRBJ2-3	CATSSEGTDTQYF
TRBV10-3	15	TRBJ2-1	CAAGWTSGRANEQFF
TRBV19	15	TRBJ2-1	CASTTGTSGKSEQFF
TRBV4-1	18	TRBJ2-3	CASSLGLAGGFSTDTQYF
TRBV27	13	TRBJ2-5	CASSPGGSGTQYF
TRBV10-3	13	TRBJ1-1	CASMGQLNTEAFF
TRBV14	17	TRBJ1-1	CASSQRGLTGENTEAFF
TRBV4-1	16	TRBJ2-1	CASSQDGLAGHNEQFF
TRBV11-2	13	TRBJ2-7	CASSLNEPYEQYF
TRBV20-1	11	TRBJ2-7	CSASGRYEQYF
TRBV4-1	17	TRBJ2-2	CASSQERSSGRTGELFF
TRBV5-1	14	TRBJ2-5	CASSLDRVPETQYF
TRBV14	15	TRBJ2-5	CASSQELPGQETQYF
TRBV30	16	TRBJ2-6	CAWKDRVYSGANVLTF
TRBV6-5	15	TRBJ2-1	CASSSPAAQDNEQFF
TRBV5-8	14	TRBJ2-1	CASSISGRAPEQFF
TRBV30	13	TRBJ2-5	CAWSASGGETQYF
TRBV28	15	TRBJ1-5	CASSPQTGSNQPQHF
TRBV10-3	17	TRBJ1-6	CAISEPGFGTDNSPLHF
TRBV4-2	16	TRBJ2-1	CASSQVGGRGDNEQFF
TRBV5-1	14	TRBJ1-1	CASSFSGVNTEAFF